The clone carrying this TCR beta chain showed up just a few times. Its antigen is unknown. The CDR3 loop spans 13 amino acids. Trimming took off 6 bases at V and 2 bases at J, with 9 bases between the two ends. Germline V gene data show CDR1 as MRHNA and CDR2 as SNTAGT. The data were obtained in a study of cytomegalovirus exposure and HLA in healthy donors. Study at large: As released early, the data held roughly 85 million unique TCRs from HLA-typed donors. The study, taken as a whole, reports: The study found most TCR sequences rare, yet found some public TCRs in many donors. Accurate predictions that matched the HLA-A and HLA-B alleles of most subjects were reportedly made from TCR beta sequences. Both high specificity and high sensitivity reportedly marked the classifier's diagnosis of cytomegalovirus status.

60 Vbeta and 13 Jbeta primers were used in PCR. Clones were sequenced by immunoSEQ multiplex PCR, and TCRdb holds only the in-frame ones, with some missing. The sample has some 200,000 clones, roughly three quarters seen once. Sequenced: PBMCs. The genes are TRBV6-4 and TRBJ2-3; D call uncertain. The source is a male donor in good health and CMV-seropositive. This CDR3 reads CASSQVLTDTQYF. In nucleotides, the CDR3 is TGTGCCAGCAGCCAGGTTCTCACAGATACGCAGTATTTT.